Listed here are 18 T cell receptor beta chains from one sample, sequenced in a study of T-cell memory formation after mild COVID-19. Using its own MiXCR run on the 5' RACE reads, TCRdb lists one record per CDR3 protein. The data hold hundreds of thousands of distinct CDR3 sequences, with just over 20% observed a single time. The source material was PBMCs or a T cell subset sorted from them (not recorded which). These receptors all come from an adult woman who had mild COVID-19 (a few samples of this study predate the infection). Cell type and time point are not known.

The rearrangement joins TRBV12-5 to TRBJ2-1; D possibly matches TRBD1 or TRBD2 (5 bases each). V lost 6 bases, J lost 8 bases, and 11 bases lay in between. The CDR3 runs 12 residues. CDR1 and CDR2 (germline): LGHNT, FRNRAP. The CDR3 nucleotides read TGTGCTAGTGGCACAGGAGGTTATGAGCAGTTCTTC. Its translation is CASGTGGYEQFF.

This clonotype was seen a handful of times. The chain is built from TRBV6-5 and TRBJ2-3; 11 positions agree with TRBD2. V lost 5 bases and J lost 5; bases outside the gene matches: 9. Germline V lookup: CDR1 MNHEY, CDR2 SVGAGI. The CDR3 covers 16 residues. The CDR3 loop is CASSRTSGGRRDTQYF. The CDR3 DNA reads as TGTGCCAGCAGTCGAACTAGCGGGGGCCGACGAGATACGCAGTATTTT.

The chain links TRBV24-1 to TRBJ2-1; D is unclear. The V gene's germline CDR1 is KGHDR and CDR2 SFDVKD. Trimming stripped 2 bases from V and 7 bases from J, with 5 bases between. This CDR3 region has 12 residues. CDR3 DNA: TGTGCCACCAGTGATTGGTTGAATGAGCAGTTCTTC. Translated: CATSDWLNEQFF.

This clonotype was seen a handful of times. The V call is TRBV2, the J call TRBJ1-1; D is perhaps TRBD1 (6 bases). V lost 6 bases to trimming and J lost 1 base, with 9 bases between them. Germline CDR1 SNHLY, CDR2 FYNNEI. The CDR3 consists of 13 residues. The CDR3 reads CASRKGGNTEAFF. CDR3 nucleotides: TGTGCCAGCAGGAAGGGGGGGAACACTGAAGCTTTCTTT.

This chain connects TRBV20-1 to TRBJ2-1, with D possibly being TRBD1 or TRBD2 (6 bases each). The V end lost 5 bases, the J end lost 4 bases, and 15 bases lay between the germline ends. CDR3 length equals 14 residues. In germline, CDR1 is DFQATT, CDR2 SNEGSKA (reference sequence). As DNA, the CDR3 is TGCAGTGCTTCTAGAGGGGGGTCGTACAATGAGCAGTTCTTC. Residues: CSASRGGSYNEQFF.

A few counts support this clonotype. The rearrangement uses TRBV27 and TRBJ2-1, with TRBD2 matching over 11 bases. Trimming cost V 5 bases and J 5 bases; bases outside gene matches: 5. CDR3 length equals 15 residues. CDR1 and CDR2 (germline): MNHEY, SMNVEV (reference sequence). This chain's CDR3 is CASSPGTSGDNEQFF. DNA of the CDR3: TGTGCCAGCAGTCCAGGGACTAGCGGAGACAATGAGCAGTTCTTC.

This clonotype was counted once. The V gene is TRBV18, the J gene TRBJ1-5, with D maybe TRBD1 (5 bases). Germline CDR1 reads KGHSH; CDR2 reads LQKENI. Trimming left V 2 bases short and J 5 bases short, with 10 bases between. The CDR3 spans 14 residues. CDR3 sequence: CASSPAGGYQPQHF. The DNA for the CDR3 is TGTGCCAGCTCACCAGCCGGGGGGTATCAGCCCCAGCATTTT.

In DNA form, the CDR3 reads TGTGCCAGCAGCTCCTCCGGGTCAGGGGCCCTCGGAGCCCAGCATTTT. Protein product: CASSSSGSGALGAQHF. The chain uses TRBV7-9 and TRBJ1-5; weak D call: TRBD1 (6 bases). CDR3 length: 16 residues. Trimming cost V 4 bases and J 11 bases, with 24 bases left between them. The germline gives CDR1 SEHNR, CDR2 FQNEAQ (reference sequence).

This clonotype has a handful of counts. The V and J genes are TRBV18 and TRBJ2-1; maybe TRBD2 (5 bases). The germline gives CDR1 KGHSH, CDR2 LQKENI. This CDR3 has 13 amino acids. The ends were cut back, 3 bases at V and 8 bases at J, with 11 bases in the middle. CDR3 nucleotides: TGTGCCAGCTCACCCCTGGCCGGGGATGAGCAGTTCTTC. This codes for CASSPLAGDEQFF. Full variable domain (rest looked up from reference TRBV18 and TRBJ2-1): NAGVMQNPRHLVRRRGQEARLRCSPMKGHSHVYWYRQLPEEGLKFMVYLQKENIIDESGMPKERFSAEFPKEGPSILRIQQVVRGDSAAYFCASSPLAGDEQFFGPGTRLTVL.

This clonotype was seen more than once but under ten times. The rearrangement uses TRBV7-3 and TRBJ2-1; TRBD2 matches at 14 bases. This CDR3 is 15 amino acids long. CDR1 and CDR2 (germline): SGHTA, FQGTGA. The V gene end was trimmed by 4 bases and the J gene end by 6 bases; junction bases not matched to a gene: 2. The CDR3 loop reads CASSWGTSGSNEQFF. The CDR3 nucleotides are TGTGCCAGCAGCTGGGGGACTAGCGGGAGCAATGAGCAGTTCTTC.

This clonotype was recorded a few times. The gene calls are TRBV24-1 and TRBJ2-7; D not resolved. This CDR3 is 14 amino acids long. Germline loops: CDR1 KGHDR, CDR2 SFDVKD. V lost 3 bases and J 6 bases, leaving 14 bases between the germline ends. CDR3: CATSDPTRRTEQYF. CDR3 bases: TGTGCCACCAGTGATCCTACCCGCCGTACCGAGCAGTACTTC.

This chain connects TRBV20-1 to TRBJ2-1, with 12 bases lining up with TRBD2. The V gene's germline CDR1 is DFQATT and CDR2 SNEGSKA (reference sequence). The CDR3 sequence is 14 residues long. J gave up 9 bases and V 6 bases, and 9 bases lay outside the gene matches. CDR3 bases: TGCAGTGCCCCTCTAGCGGGGGGGCTGGGTGAGCAGTTCTTC. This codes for CSAPLAGGLGEQFF.

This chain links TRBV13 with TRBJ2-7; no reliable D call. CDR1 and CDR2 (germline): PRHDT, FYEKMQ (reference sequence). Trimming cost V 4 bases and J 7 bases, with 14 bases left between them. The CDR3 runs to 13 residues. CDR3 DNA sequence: TGTGCCAGCAGCTCCCCGAGGTACGGAGAGCAGTACTTC. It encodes CASSSPRYGEQYF.

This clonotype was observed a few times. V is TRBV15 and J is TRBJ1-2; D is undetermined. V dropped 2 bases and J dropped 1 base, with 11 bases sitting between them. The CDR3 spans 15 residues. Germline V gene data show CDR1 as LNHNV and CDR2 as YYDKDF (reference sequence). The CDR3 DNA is TGTGCCACCAGCAGACCGGAGGAGGGTAACTATGGCTACACCTTC. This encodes CATSRPEEGNYGYTF.

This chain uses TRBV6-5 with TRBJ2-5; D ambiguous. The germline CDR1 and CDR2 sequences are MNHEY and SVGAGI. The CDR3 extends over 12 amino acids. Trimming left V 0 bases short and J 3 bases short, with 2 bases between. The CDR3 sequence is CASSYSKETQYF. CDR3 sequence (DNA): TGTGCCAGCAGTTACTCTAAAGAGACCCAGTACTTC.

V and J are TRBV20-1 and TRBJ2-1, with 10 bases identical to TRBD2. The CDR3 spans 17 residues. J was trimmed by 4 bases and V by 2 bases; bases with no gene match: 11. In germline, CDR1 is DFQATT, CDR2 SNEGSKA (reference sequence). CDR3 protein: CSARPPRVLAGYNEQFF. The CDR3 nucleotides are TGCAGTGCTAGACCCCCCAGGGTACTAGCGGGGTACAATGAGCAGTTCTTC.

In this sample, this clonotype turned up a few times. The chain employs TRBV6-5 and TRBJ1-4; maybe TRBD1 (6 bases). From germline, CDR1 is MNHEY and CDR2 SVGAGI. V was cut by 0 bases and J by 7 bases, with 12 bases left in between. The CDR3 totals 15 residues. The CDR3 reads CASSYSPGGGEKLFF. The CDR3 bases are TGTGCCAGCAGTTACTCGCCGGGGGGCGGTGAAAAACTGTTTTTT.

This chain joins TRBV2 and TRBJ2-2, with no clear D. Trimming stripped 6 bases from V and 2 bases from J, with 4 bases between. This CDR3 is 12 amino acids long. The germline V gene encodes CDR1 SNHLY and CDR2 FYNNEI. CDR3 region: CASRENTGELFF. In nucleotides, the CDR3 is TGTGCCAGCAGAGAAAACACCGGGGAGCTGTTTTTT.